The sequence of this TCR beta chain was determined in a study of radiation and T cells in renal cell carcinoma. Time point reported: blood 4 weeks post-SBRT, at nephrectomy. Treatment of the sample: 15 Gy SBRT to primary tumor, nephrectomy 4 weeks later. This CDR3 is 14 amino acids long. Trimming stripped 5 bases from V and 7 bases from J, with 17 bases between. Germline CDR1 is SGHTA and CDR2 is FQGNSA. Sequenced by immunoSEQ multiplex PCR; TCRdb stores in-frame clones only, minus some. The table lists over 90,000 clones, 65% to 90% of them singletons, with less than 7.5% in the top ten. The sequenced sample was blood, obtained from a patient whose treatment included radiotherapy and nephrectomy. The chain couples TRBV7-2 to TRBJ2-5; TRBD2 is a possible D gene (6 bases). The receptor comes from a man between 60 and 70 years old with renal cell carcinoma. The CDR3 sequence is CASSTSRDFGTQYF. The DNA of the CDR3 is TGTGCCAGCAGCACTAGCCGGGATTTCGGGACCCAGTACTTC.